The present TCR beta chain was sequenced within a study of human T cells and chemical hapten exposure. The overall study: Donors were sensitized with 2% DPC on the upper inner arm. Weekly diphenylcyclopropenone doses were given to patients' scalps across the approximately 25-week study.

This clonotype occurred a few times. Its antigen remains unidentified. The CDR3 has 14 residues. CDR1 is SEHNR and CDR2 is FQNEAQ in the germline V gene (reference sequence). J gave up 7 bases and V 5 bases, and 8 bases lay outside the gene matches. General study findings and limits: There was alopecia in the donors, so their immune response may differ from that of healthy people.

The time point: patch test 1, 2 weeks after DPC sensitization. As to treatment: therapeutic diphenylcyclopropenone sensitization with weekly scalp DPC. Total RNA was isolated from unfractionated whole blood. People who gave samples had alopecia, were 18 to 70 years old, and were suitable for DPC. TCRdb analysed the RACE reads with MiXCR anew, one entry per CDR3 protein. This table has some 38,000 distinct CDR3 sequences, around 6.4% appearing once. Sequenced material: whole blood, taken in connection with sensitization to the hapten diphenylcyclopropenone (DPC). The receptor comes from a woman between 25 and 40 years old with alopecia areata. Some clones in this sample may be carry-over from other donors' samples. The rearrangement joins TRBV7-9 to TRBJ2-7; 10 bases line up with TRBD1. DNA of the CDR3: TGTGCCAGCAGCCATGGGACAGGGGTGAAAGAGCAGTACTTC. This codes for CASSHGTGVKEQYF.